The 31 T cell receptor beta chains below all came from one sample that was sequenced in a study of OX40 agonist ivuxolimab in advanced cancers. Preparation of the library involved the immunoSEQ multiplex PCR assay. TCRdb holds this immuneACCESS table with in-frame rearrangements only. Some clones are missing; in checked studies, unresolved V genes explain under half, and the rest has no known cause. Recorded for this sample are some 97,000 clones; less than 95% of them occurred a single time. About 0.29% of the sample lies in the top ten. Specimen: CD4+ or CD8+ T cells sorted from blood, collected in a trial of the OX40 agonist ivuxolimab. These receptors were taken from an adult with an advanced solid tumor such as melanoma, head and neck, liver or kidney cancer.

The genes are TRBV27 and TRBJ2-3, with D possibly TRBD1 on 6 matching bases. Germline V gene sequence: CDR1 MNHEY, CDR2 SMNVEV (reference sequence). V was clipped by 7 bases and J by 5 bases, with 19 bases between them. The CDR3 loop spans 15 amino acids. This chain's CDR3 is CASNLAAGAIDTQYF. For the CDR3, the DNA is TGTGCCAGCAACCTTGCGGCAGGGGCTATAGATACGCAGTATTTT.

This chain uses TRBV14 with TRBJ2-7; no firm D call. The CDR3 spans 14 residues. Looked up from germline, CDR1 is SGHDN and CDR2 is FVKESK. Trimming took off 2 bases at V and 2 bases at J, with 10 bases between the two ends. This CDR3 is CASSQSLPTYEQYF. DNA of the CDR3: TGTGCCAGCAGCCAATCCTTGCCAACCTACGAGCAGTACTTC.

The J gene is TRBJ1-5, the V gene TRBV30; D gene uncertain. Trimming left V 4 bases short and J 6 bases short, with 10 bases between. This CDR3 is built from 12 residues. Germline values: CDR1 GTSNPN, CDR2 SVGIG (reference sequence). Here the CDR3 reads CAWNQESQPQHF. The CDR3 nucleotides are TGTGCCTGGAACCAGGAGAGTCAGCCCCAGCATTTT.

V and J are TRBV7-9 and TRBJ2-2; D is unresolved. The CDR3 is 13 amino acids. The germline gives CDR1 SEHNR, CDR2 FQNEAQ (reference sequence). Trimming took 1 base from V and 6 from J, leaving 6 bases between them. The CDR3 sequence is CASSLVVAGELFF. DNA of the CDR3: TGTGCCAGCAGCTTAGTTGTAGCCGGGGAGCTGTTTTTT.

The CDR3 nucleotides read TGTGCCAGCAGCGCTGCCCCCCAGGGGAACACAGATACGCAGTATTTT. Its translation: CASSAAPQGNTDTQYF. The chain has TRBV9 and TRBJ2-3, with a weak D call TRBD1 (6 bases). V lost 3 bases and J 2 bases, leaving 16 bases between the germline ends. The CDR3 runs to 16 residues. Germline CDR1 and CDR2: SGDLS and YYNGEE.

This chain joins TRBV9 and TRBJ2-7; the match to TRBD1 covers 7 bases. CDR1 and CDR2 (germline): SGDLS, YYNGEE. The ends lost 1 base at V and 2 bases at J; junction bases unmatched: 9. The length of the CDR3 is 16 residues. CDR3 sequence reads: CASSVFLGQGAYEQYF. DNA of the CDR3: TGTGCCAGCAGCGTATTTTTAGGCCAGGGGGCCTACGAGCAGTACTTC.

This rearrangement joins TRBV2 to TRBJ1-4, with TRBD1 identical over 7 bases. The V and J ends lost 3 bases and 4 bases, in that order; junction bases with no gene match: 8. This CDR3 has 16 amino acids. Germline V gene data show CDR1 as SNHLY and CDR2 as FYNNEI. The chain's CDR3 is CASSDSGTVINEKLFF. In nucleotides, the CDR3 is TGTGCCAGCAGTGACTCCGGGACAGTGATTAATGAAAAACTGTTTTTT.

The chain is built from TRBV7-9 and TRBJ2-1, with D perhaps TRBD2 (7 bases). CDR3 length equals 13 residues. V was trimmed by 5 bases and J by 7 bases, leaving 12 bases between them. Looked up from germline, CDR1 is SEHNR and CDR2 is FQNEAQ (reference sequence). As DNA, the CDR3 is TGTGCCAGCAGCCGCAGGGGAGGGAATGAGCAGTTCTTC. Its translation is CASSRRGGNEQFF. Full variable domain (outside the CDR3, taken from reference TRBV7-9 and TRBJ2-1): DTGVSQNPRHKITKRGQNVTFRCDPISEHNRLYWYRQTLGQGPEFLTYFQNEAQLEKSRLLSDRFSAERPKGSFSTLEIQRTEQGDSAMYLCASSRRGGNEQFFGPGTRLTVL.

The chain recombines TRBV23-1 with TRBJ2-7; 12 bases fit TRBD2. TRBV23-1 counts as an open reading frame of uncertain function. CDR3 length: 16 amino acids. V dropped 6 bases and J dropped 4; count of bases not matched to a gene: 10. This CDR3 is CASSQTSGRLVYEQYF. CDR3 bases: TGCGCCAGCAGCCAGACTAGCGGGAGACTTGTATACGAGCAGTACTTC.

This clone was observed a few times. The V call is TRBV7-9, the J call TRBJ1-4, with D unresolved. Per the germline V gene, CDR1 is SEHNR and CDR2 is FQNEAQ (reference sequence). The V end was cut by 3 bases, the J end by 7 bases, with 9 bases between. There are 13 residues in the CDR3. CDR3 region: CASSFGRLEKLFF. The CDR3 DNA follows: TGTGCCAGCAGCTTTGGGAGGCTTGAAAAACTGTTTTTT.

The CDR3 spells CASSSLRGRGFQETQYF. The CDR3 nucleotides are TGTGCCAGCAGCTCCCTCCGGGGGCGGGGTTTCCAAGAGACCCAGTACTTC. The V and J genes are TRBV11-2 and TRBJ2-5, with D perhaps being TRBD1 or TRBD2 (6 bases each). Trimming shortened V by 4 bases and J by 1 base, and 19 bases separated the two germline ends. The CDR3 covers 17 residues. The V gene's germline CDR1 is SGHAT and CDR2 FQNNGV.

V and J are TRBV6-1 and TRBJ2-6; D is possibly TRBD1 (6 bases). The CDR3 has 15 amino acids. The V gene lost 8 bases and the J gene lost 0 bases, with 11 bases spanning the gap. CDR1 and CDR2 (germline): MNHNS, SASEGT. The CDR3 DNA sequence: TGTGCCAGCGCAACAGGGACCTCTGGGGCCAACGTCCTGACTTTC. Its translation is CASATGTSGANVLTF.

A remark on this clone: Other nucleotide sequences in the sample specify the same CDR3. The chain is built from TRBV28 and TRBJ2-3, with D unclear. Trimming stripped 4 bases from V and 2 bases from J, with 4 bases between. The CDR3 is 12 amino acids. In germline, CDR1 is MDHEN, CDR2 SYDVKM. The CDR3 nucleotides read TGTGCCAGCAGTTCCGTCACAGATACGCAGTATTTT. It codes for CASSSVTDTQYF.

This sequence joins TRBV18 and TRBJ1-2; tentative D call: TRBD1 (5 bases). The CDR3 covers 14 residues. Germline CDR1 KGHSH, CDR2 LQKENI. V lost 8 bases and J 7 bases, leaving 20 bases between the germline ends. CDR3 coding DNA: TGTGCCAGCACCGTAGACGGGATCGGGGGTGGCTACACCTTC. Amino acid sequence: CASTVDGIGGGYTF.

This clone was detected only a few times. The chain couples TRBV7-8 to TRBJ2-7, with 9 nucleotides matching TRBD2. This CDR3 is 16 amino acids long. Germline CDR1 and CDR2: SGHVS and FQNEAQ. V shed 7 bases and J 6 bases; nucleotides not matched to a gene: 16. This chain's CDR3 is CASTDRTSAQSSEQYF. In DNA form, the CDR3 reads TGTGCCAGCACCGACCGGACTAGCGCCCAGTCGAGCGAGCAGTACTTC. Drawing the rest from reference TRBV7-8 and TRBJ2-7, the complete variable domain is GAGVSQSPRYKVAKRGQDVALRCDPISGHVSLFWYQQALGQGPEFLTYFQNEAQLDKSGLPSDRFFAERPEGSVSTLKIQRTQQEDSAVYLCASTDRTSAQSSEQYFGPGTRLTVT.

The chain recombines TRBV19 with TRBJ2-2; unclear D gene. From germline, CDR1 is LNHDA and CDR2 SQIVND (reference sequence). Between the trimmed V and J ends, which lost 3 bases and 1 base, there was a span of 9 bases. The CDR3 has 15 amino acids. The CDR3 sequence: CASSIWGLNTGELFF. The CDR3 DNA reads as TGTGCCAGTAGTATTTGGGGTTTGAACACCGGGGAGCTGTTTTTT.

V and J are TRBV11-2 and TRBJ2-1, with D possibly being TRBD2 (6 bases). The CDR3 runs 15 residues. With 7 bases removed from V and 4 bases from J, the gap between germline ends came to 17 bases. The germline gives CDR1 SGHAT, CDR2 FQNNGV. In DNA form, the CDR3 reads TGTGCCAGCACCAAGGAGGGCCAACCGTACAATGAGCAGTTCTTC. Translated: CASTKEGQPYNEQFF.

The rearrangement links TRBV19 to TRBJ2-3, with 12 bases aligning to TRBD1. The length of the CDR3 is 16 residues. Germline-derived CDR1 and CDR2 are LNHDA and SQIVND (reference sequence). The ends lost 4 bases at V and 7 bases at J; junction bases unmatched: 9. CDR3 in amino acids: CASSTGQGARLYTQYF. CDR3 coding DNA: TGTGCCAGTAGTACGGGACAGGGGGCGCGATTATATACGCAGTATTTT.

This chain links TRBV9 with TRBJ2-7, with D possibly matching TRBD2 (5 bases). The CDR3 contains 14 residues. Trimming shortened V by 0 bases and J by 7 bases, and 14 bases separated the two germline ends. CDR1 and CDR2 (germline): SGDLS, YYNGEE. In DNA form, the CDR3 reads TGTGCCAGCAGCGTAGAGGGCGGACTCTCAGAGCAGTACTTC. Its translation is CASSVEGGLSEQYF.

This clone was recorded only once. Distinct nucleotide sequences in the sample also encode this CDR3. This rearrangement joins TRBV6-5 to TRBJ1-2, with unresolved D. The germline CDR1 and CDR2 sequences are MNHEY and SVGAGI. The CDR3 contains 13 residues. Deletions cut 0 bases from V and 5 bases from J, with 7 bases between. CDR3 sequence reads: CASSYSLRYGYTF. The CDR3 DNA follows: TGTGCCAGCAGTTACTCCCTGAGATATGGCTACACCTTC.

The rearrangement links TRBV6-5 to TRBJ1-6, with D hard to call. The CDR3 is made up of 14 amino acids. Trimming removed 2 bases at V and 7 bases at J, with 9 bases between. Per the germline V gene, CDR1 is MNHEY and CDR2 is SVGAGI. The CDR3 sequence is CASSYADGNSPLHF. CDR3 nucleotide sequence: TGTGCCAGCAGTTACGCAGATGGGAATTCACCCCTCCACTTT.

The chain links TRBV4-2 to TRBJ2-3; 7 nucleotides match TRBD2. Germline CDR1 reads LGHNA; CDR2 reads YNFKEQ. The CDR3 is 18 residues long. V gave up 4 bases and J gave up 3 bases; unmatched junction bases: 16. This CDR3 is CASSRNLMTSSWTDTQYF. The CDR3 bases are TGTGCCAGCAGCCGCAACCTCATGACTAGCTCGTGGACAGATACGCAGTATTTT.

This chain links TRBV7-8 with TRBJ2-5, with 8 bases aligning to TRBD2. Germline V CDR1 and CDR2: SGHVS, FQNEAQ. This CDR3 spans 17 amino acids. Trimming at V came to 1 base and at J to 1 base, leaving 8 bases not matched to a gene. CDR3 region: CASSLGGRGVTQETQYF. CDR3 nucleotide sequence: TGTGCCAGCAGCTTAGGCGGGCGGGGGGTGACCCAAGAGACCCAGTACTTC.

The CDR3 reads CASSFRGRSSYEQYF. In DNA form, the CDR3 reads TGTGCCAGCAGTTTTAGGGGGAGGAGCTCCTACGAGCAGTACTTC. The chain employs TRBV27 and TRBJ2-7; D might be TRBD1 or TRBD2, each matching 6 bases. Trimming removed 3 bases at V and 0 bases at J, with 12 bases between. Germline CDR1 is MNHEY and CDR2 is SMNVEV (reference sequence). The CDR3 spans 15 residues.

The rearrangement joins TRBV5-1 to TRBJ1-1; unclear D gene. Trimming pared 0 bases from V and 3 bases from J, leaving 9 bases between. The CDR3 totals 14 residues. Germline V lookup: CDR1 SGHRS, CDR2 YFSETQ. In DNA form, the CDR3 reads TGCGCCAGCAGCTTGGCCGACCGATACACTGAAGCTTTCTTT. It translates to CASSLADRYTEAFF.

This chain connects TRBV28 to TRBJ1-2; D call uncertain. Germline V lookup: CDR1 MDHEN, CDR2 SYDVKM. V gave up 6 bases and J gave up 8 bases, with 16 bases separating them. This CDR3 contains 13 residues. CDR3 amino acids: CASSYGGVGGYTF. DNA of the CDR3: TGTGCCAGCAGCTATGGCGGGGTTGGAGGCTACACCTTC.

The chain recombines TRBV29-1 with TRBJ2-4, with 7 bases matching TRBD1. Per germline, CDR1 SQVTM and CDR2 ANQGSEA. With V trimmed by 4 bases and J by 0 bases, 9 bases remained unmatched. This CDR3 has 16 amino acids. CDR3 bases: TGCAGCGTTGGGGAACCGGGACAGCAAGCCAAAAACATTCAGTACTTC. Protein product: CSVGEPGQQAKNIQYF. Filled out from reference TRBV29-1 and TRBJ2-4, the complete variable domain reads SAVISQKPSRDICQRGTSLTIQCQVDSQVTMMFWYRQQPGQSLTLIATANQGSEATYESGFVIDKFPISRPNLTFSTLTVSNMSPEDSSIYLCSVGEPGQQAKNIQYFGAGTRLSVL.

The V gene is TRBV28, the J gene TRBJ1-4, with D tentatively TRBD1 (6 bases). Germline V gene data show CDR1 as MDHEN and CDR2 as SYDVKM. This CDR3 has 13 residues. Trimming shortened V by 9 bases and J by 3 bases, and 11 bases separated the two germline ends. Here the CDR3 DNA reads TGTGCCAGTGGAGGGGGATCTAATGAAAAACTGTTTTTT. It translates to CASGGGSNEKLFF.

The gene calls are TRBV7-2 and TRBJ2-3; 7 bases agree with TRBD2. The V gene end was trimmed by 5 bases and the J gene end by 0 bases; junction bases not matched to a gene: 2. The CDR3 spans 14 residues. Germline lookup yields CDR1 SGHTA and CDR2 FQGNSA. The CDR3 DNA reads as TGTGCCAGCAGCAGGGACTATAGCACAGATACGCAGTATTTT. It translates to CASSRDYSTDTQYF.

V and J are TRBV5-1 and TRBJ2-5, with a possible D match to TRBD1 (6 bases). Per germline, CDR1 SGHRS and CDR2 YFSETQ. The V end was cut by 3 bases, the J end by 3 bases, with 9 bases between. The CDR3 covers 13 residues. CDR3 protein: CASSYRTEETQYF. CDR3 bases: TGCGCCAGCAGCTACAGGACAGAAGAGACCCAGTACTTC.

V gene TRBV30 combines with J gene TRBJ1-3, with D possibly being TRBD1 (5 bases). Germline V gene sequence: CDR1 GTSNPN, CDR2 SVGIG (reference sequence). The CDR3 totals 14 residues. The V end was cut by 3 bases, the J end by 2 bases, with 11 bases between. The CDR3 loop is CAWRTRAAGNTIYF. The CDR3 DNA reads as TGTGCCTGGAGAACCAGGGCGGCTGGAAACACCATATATTTT.